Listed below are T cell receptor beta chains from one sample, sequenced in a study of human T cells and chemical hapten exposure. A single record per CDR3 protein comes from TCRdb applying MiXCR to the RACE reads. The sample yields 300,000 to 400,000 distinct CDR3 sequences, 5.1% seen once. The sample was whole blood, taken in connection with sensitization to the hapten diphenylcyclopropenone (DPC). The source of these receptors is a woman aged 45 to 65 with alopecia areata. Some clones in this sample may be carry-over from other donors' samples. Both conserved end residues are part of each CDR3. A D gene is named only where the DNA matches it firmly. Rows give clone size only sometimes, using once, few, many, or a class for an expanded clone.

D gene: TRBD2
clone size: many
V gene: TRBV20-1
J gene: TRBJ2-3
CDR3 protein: CSASPGGAGEYTDTQYF
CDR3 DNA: TGCAGTGCTAGTCCGGGGGGAGCGGGGGAGTACACAGATACGCAGTATTTT

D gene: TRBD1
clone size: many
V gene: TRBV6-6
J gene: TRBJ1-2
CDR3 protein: CASRTGGAWGYTF
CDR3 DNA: TGTGCCAGCAGGACAGGGGGCGCCTGGGGCTACACCTTC

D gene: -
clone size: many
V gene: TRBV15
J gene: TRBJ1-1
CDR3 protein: CATSRAGNTEAFF
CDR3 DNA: TGTGCCACCAGCAGAGCAGGGAACACTGAAGCTTTCTTT

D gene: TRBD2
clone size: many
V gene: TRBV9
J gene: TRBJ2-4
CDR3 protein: CASSVESAGGNIQYF
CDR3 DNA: TGTGCCAGCAGCGTAGAGTCGGCGGGGGGTAACATTCAGTACTTC

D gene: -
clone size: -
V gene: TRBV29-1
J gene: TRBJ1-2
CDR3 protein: CSARTGQVRSMGYTF
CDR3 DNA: TGCAGCGCCCGGACGGGGCAGGTTAGATCTATGGGCTACACCTTC

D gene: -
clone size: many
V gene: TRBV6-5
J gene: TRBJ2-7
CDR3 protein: CASSPLGLGLKGYF
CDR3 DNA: TGTGCCAGCAGCCCCCTGGGACTGGGGCTTAAGGGGTACTTC

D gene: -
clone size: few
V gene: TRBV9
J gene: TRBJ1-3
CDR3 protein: CASSGGILSGNTIYF
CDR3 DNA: TGTGCCAGCAGCGGTGGGATCCTCTCTGGAAACACCATATATTTT

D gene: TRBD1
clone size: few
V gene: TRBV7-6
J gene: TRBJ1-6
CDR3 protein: CASSDGTGGAYNSPLHF
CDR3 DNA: TGTGCCAGCAGCGACGGGACAGGGGGCGCCTATAATTCACCCCTCCACTTT

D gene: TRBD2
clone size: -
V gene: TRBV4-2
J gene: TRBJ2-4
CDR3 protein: CASSQDNNGGLKNIQYF
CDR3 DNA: TGTGCCAGCAGCCAAGATAATAATGGGGGACTAAAAAACATTCAGTACTTC

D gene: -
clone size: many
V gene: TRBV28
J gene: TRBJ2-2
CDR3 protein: CVSKRAGRTGELFF
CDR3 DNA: TGTGTCAGCAAGAGGGCAGGGCGAACCGGGGAGCTGTTTTTT

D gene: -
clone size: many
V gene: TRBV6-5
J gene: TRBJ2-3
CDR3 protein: CASSSPGGRGTDTQYF
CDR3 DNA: TGTGCCAGCAGTTCTCCTGGGGGACGCGGGACAGATACGCAGTATTTT

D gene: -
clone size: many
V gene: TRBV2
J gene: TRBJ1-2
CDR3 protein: CASSEAWPAGHYGYTF
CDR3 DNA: TGTGCCAGCAGTGAAGCGTGGCCCGCCGGGCACTATGGCTACACCTTC

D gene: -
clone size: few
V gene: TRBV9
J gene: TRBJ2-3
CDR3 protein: CASSVVGGTDTQYF
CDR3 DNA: TGTGCCAGCAGCGTAGTAGGAGGGACAGATACGCAGTATTTT

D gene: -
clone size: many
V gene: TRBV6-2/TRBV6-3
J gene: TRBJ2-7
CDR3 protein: CASSYEAQGIGEQYF
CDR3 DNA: TGTGCCAGCAGTTATGAGGCCCAAGGGATCGGCGAGCAGTACTTC

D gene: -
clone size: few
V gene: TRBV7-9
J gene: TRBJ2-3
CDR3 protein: CASSHPETDGEDTQYF
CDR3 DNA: TGTGCCAGCAGCCACCCCGAGACAGACGGGGAGGATACGCAGTATTTT

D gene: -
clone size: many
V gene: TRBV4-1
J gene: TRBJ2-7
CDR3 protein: CASSLGQGLNEQYF
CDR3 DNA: TGCGCCAGCAGCCTTGGGCAGGGGCTCAACGAGCAGTACTTC

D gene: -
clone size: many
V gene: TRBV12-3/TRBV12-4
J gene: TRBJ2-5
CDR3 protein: CASSSPEGRGETQYF
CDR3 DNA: TGTGCCAGCAGTTCCCCGGAAGGACGGGGGGAGACCCAGTACTTC

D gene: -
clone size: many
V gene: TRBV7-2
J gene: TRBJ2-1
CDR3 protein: CASSLGTGAHEQFF
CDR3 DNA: TGTGCCAGCAGCTTAGGGACGGGGGCCCATGAGCAGTTCTTC

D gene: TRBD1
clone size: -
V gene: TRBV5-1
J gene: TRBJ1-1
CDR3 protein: CASSGTGGAGTEAFF
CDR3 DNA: TGCGCCAGCAGCGGGACAGGGGGCGCGGGCACTGAAGCTTTCTTT

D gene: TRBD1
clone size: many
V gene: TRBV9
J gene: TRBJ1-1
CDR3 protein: CASSEAPTGGTEAFF
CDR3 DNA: TGTGCCAGCAGCGAAGCCCCCACAGGGGGCACTGAAGCTTTCTTT